A selection of T cell receptor beta chains follows, all from one sample in a study of breast tumors, draining lymph nodes, adjacent tissues. TCRdb itself ran the multiplex PCR reads through MiXCR, one entry per CDR3 protein. The table lists approximately 250,000 distinct CDR3 sequences, less than 40% of them singletons, with approximately 3.7% in the top ten. Sequenced input: axillary lymph node tissue. The receptors were sampled from a female donor with breast cancer. Some clones in this sample may be carry-over from other donors' samples. CDR3s leave out the opening cysteine and the closing phenylalanine or tryptophan. Each record gives: J gene, V gene, CDR3 protein.

>TRBJ2-7|TRBV19
ASSITSGALAYEQY
>TRBJ2-3|TRBV20-1
SARDRVTLFDTQY
>TRBJ2-7|TRBV29-1
SVEIAGGHEQY
>TRBJ2-3|TRBV5-4
ASSTAPGLAGADTQY
>TRBJ1-5|TRBV6-5
ASKRIGQPQH
>TRBJ2-1|TRBV28
ASSLTGLAGNEQF
>TRBJ2-2|TRBV5-4
ASSLSGVNTGELF
>TRBJ2-7|TRBV7-2
ASSLVAAGTYEQY
>TRBJ2-1|TRBV12-3/TRBV12-4
ASSLKASYR
>TRBJ2-7|TRBV28
ASSSPTSGRTPDYEQY
>TRBJ1-5|TRBV5-4
ASSPTPDQPQH
>TRBJ2-7|TRBV7-9
ASSLAGAAYEQY
>TRBJ2-6|TRBV6-5
ATGRGSGANVLT
>TRBJ1-1|TRBV10-3
AISETGYTEAF
>TRBJ2-5|TRBV7-2
ASSPGLARSQETQY
>TRBJ2-1|TRBV5-4
ASSIDPNYNNEQF
>TRBJ2-1|TRBV7-9
ASSLAHRQGVFDEQF
>TRBJ2-3|TRBV5-1
ASSFGTGGAGETDTQY
>TRBJ2-4|TRBV7-8
ASSLGFGWGQAKNIQY
>TRBJ2-7|TRBV29-1
SVVGQGGPFYEQY
>TRBJ2-5|TRBV12-3/TRBV12-4
ASSFALRGRPQTQY
>TRBJ1-2|TRBV11-3
ASSFNTGTELYGYT
>TRBJ1-6|TRBV15
ATSREGDRGNSPLH
>TRBJ2-7|TRBV11-2
ASSLGPGRGPDEQY
>TRBJ2-3|TRBV9
ASSAGPSGQY
>TRBJ1-5|TRBV12-3/TRBV12-4
ASSRQGSNQPQH
>TRBJ2-4|TRBV7-2
ASSHSPIMTGGKNIQY
>TRBJ2-5|TRBV4-1
ASSQDRGQAVTQY
>TRBJ2-6|TRBV24-1
ATSVPGANVLT
>TRBJ1-2|TRBV7-9
ATGGYGYT
>TRBJ2-7|TRBV15
ATSRERDRGTYEQY
>TRBJ2-5|TRBV7-2
ASSRDWTQETQY
>TRBJ2-1|TRBV29-1
SVERGSEQF
>TRBJ2-1|TRBV7-9
ASRLTSGGFNEQF
>TRBJ1-2|TRBV19
ASSDRGPHYGYT
>TRBJ1-2|TRBV11-2
ASSSNRGAFYGYT
>TRBJ1-5|TRBV19
ASRPGGRGNQPQH
>TRBJ2-6|TRBV18
ASSQQGAGANVLT
>TRBJ2-5|TRBV5-5
ASSLEGPVQTQY
>TRBJ1-3|TRBV5-1
ASSNQGSGNTIY
>TRBJ2-6|TRBV5-1
ASSLYSGANVLT
>TRBJ1-2|TRBV29-1
SVVRLGLGGYT
>TRBJ2-2|TRBV12-3/TRBV12-4
ASSLLATGELF